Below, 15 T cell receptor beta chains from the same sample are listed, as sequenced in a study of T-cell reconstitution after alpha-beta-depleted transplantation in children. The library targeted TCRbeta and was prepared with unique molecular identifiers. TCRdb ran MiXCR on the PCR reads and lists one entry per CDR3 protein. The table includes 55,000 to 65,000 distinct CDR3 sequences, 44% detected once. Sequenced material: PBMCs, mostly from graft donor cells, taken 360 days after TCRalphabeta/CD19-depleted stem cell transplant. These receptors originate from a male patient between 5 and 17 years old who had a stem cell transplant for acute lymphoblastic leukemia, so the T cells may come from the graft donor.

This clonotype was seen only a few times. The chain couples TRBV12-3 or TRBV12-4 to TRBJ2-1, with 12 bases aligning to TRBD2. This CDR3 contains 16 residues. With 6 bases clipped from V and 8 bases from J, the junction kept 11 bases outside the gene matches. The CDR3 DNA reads TGTGCCAGCAGAGGTTCTAGCGGGAGGGCCAGCGATGAGCAGTTCTTC. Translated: CASRGSSGRASDEQFF.

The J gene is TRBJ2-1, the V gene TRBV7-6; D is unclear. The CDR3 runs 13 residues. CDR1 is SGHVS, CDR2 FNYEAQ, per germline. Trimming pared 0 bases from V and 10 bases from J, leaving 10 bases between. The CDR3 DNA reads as TGTGCCAGCAGCTTAGCAGAGACCGGGGAGCAGTTCTTC. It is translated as CASSLAETGEQFF.

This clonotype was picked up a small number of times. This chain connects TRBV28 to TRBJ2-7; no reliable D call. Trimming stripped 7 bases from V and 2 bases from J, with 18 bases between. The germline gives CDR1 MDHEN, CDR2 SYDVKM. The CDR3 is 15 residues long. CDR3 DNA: TGTGCCAGCACCCCCTCAAGACTGGTTACCTACGAGCAGTACTTC. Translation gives CASTPSRLVTYEQYF.

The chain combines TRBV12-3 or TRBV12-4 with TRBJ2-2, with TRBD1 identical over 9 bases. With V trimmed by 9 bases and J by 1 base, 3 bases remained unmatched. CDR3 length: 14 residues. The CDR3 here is CASVGQGNTGELFF. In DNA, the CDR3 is TGTGCCAGTGTGGGACAGGGGAACACCGGGGAGCTGTTTTTT.

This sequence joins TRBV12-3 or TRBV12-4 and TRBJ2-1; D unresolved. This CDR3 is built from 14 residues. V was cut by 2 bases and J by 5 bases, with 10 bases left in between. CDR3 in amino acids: CASSLKGGNNEQFF. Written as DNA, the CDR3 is TGTGCCAGCAGTTTAAAGGGTGGCAACAATGAGCAGTTCTTC.

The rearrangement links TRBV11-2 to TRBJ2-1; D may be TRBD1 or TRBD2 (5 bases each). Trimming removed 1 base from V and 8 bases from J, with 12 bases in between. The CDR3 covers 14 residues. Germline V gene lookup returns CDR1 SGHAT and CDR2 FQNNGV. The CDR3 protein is CASSLVVGRDEQFF. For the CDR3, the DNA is TGTGCCAGCAGCTTAGTAGTGGGGCGGGATGAGCAGTTCTTC.

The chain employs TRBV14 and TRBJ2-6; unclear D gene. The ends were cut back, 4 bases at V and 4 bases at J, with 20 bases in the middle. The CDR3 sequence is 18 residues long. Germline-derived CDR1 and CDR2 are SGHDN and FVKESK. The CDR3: CASSPLSSGWVGANVLTF. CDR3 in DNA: TGTGCCAGCAGCCCGCTAAGCTCAGGATGGGTCGGGGCCAACGTCCTGACTTTC.

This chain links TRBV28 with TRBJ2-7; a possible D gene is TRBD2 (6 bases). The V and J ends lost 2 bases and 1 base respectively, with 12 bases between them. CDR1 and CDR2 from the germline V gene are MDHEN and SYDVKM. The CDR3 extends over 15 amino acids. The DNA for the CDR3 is TGTGCCAGCAGTTTAAGAGGGACTTTTTCCTACGAGCAGTACTTC. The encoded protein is CASSLRGTFSYEQYF.

In nucleotides, the CDR3 is TGTGCCAGCAGGCCCACTAGCGGGAGTTCCCATAGAGGTGAGCAGTTCTTC. This translates into CASRPTSGSSHRGEQFF. This chain connects TRBV25-1 to TRBJ2-1, with TRBD2 identical over 11 bases. The junction had 16 bases not matched to a gene; V was cut back by 6 bases and J by 9 bases. The CDR3 loop spans 17 amino acids. CDR1 and CDR2 (germline): MGHDK, SYGVNS.

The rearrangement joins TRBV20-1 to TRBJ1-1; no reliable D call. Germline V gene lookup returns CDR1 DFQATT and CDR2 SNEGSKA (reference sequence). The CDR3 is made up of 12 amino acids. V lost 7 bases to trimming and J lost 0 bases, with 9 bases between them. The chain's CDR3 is CSGRTVNTEAFF. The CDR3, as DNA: TGCAGTGGTCGGACTGTGAACACTGAAGCTTTCTTT.

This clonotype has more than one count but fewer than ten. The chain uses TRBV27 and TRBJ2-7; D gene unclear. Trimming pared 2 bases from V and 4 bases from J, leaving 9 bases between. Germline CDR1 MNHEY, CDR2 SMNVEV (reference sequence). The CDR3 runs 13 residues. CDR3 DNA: TGTGCCAGCAGTTTAAAGCACCCTTACGAGCAGTACTTC. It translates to CASSLKHPYEQYF.

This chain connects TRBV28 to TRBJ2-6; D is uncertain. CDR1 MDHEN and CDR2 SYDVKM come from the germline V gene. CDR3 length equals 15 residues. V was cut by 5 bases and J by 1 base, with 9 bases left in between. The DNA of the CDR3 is TGTGCCAGCAGTCTTTGGATGTCTGGGGCCAACGTCCTGACTTTC. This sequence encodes CASSLWMSGANVLTF. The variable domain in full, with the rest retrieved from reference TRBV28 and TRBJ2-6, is DVKVTQSSRYLVKRTGEKVFLECVQDMDHENMFWYRQDPGLGLRLIYFSYDVKMKEKGDIPEGYSVSREKKERFSLILESASTNQTSMYLCASSLWMSGANVLTFGAGSRLTVL.

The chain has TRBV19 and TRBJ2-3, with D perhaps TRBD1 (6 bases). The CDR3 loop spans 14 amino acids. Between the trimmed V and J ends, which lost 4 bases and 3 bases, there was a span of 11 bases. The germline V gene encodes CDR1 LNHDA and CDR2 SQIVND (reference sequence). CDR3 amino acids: CASSTGVWTDTQYF. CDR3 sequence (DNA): TGTGCCAGTAGTACAGGGGTATGGACAGATACGCAGTATTTT. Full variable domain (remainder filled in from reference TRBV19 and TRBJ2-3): DGGITQSPKYLFRKEGQNVTLSCEQNLNHDAMYWYRQDPGQGLRLIYYSQIVNDFQKGDIAEGYSVSREKKESFPLTVTSAQKNPTAFYLCASSTGVWTDTQYFGPGTRLTVL.

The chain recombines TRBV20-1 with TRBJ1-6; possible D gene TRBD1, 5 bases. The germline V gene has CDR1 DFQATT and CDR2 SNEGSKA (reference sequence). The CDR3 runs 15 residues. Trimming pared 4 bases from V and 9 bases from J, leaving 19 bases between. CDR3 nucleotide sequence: TGCAGTGCTATAATCGGGGGTACAAGCGGTTCACCCCTCCACTTT. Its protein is CSAIIGGTSGSPLHF.

Written as DNA, the CDR3 is TGTGCCAGCAGCCAACAGGGATACAGCGTGAGCGGGGAGCTGTTTTTT. It encodes CASSQQGYSVSGELFF. The V gene is TRBV25-1, the J gene TRBJ2-2; D might be TRBD1 (6 bases). The CDR3 is 16 residues long. Germline values: CDR1 MGHDK, CDR2 SYGVNS. V lost 6 bases to trimming and J lost 7 bases, with 21 bases between them.